A single sample gave rise to the 18 T cell receptor beta chains below, sequenced in a study of T cells after yellow fever vaccination. Using its own MiXCR run on the 5' RACE reads, TCRdb lists one record per CDR3 protein. In the table there are around 300,000 distinct CDR3 sequences, approximately 4% of which are singletons. The material was PBMCs, obtained 15 days after the yellow fever booster vaccination. The receptors derive from a man aged 18 to 30 who received the YFV17D yellow fever vaccine.

This chain connects TRBV5-4 to TRBJ2-7; TRBD1 matches at 9 bases. Germline lookup yields CDR1 SGHNT and CDR2 YYREEE (reference sequence). The CDR3 contains 13 residues. Germline trimming cut 5 bases from V and 6 bases from J; bases unmatched to any gene: 6. CDR3 coding DNA: TGTGCCAGCAGTAGGGGACAGGGCCCCGAGCAGTACGTC. The encoded protein is CASSRGQGPEQYV.

This clonotype was seen many times. The CDR3 DNA follows: TGTGCCAGCAGTTTTCAGAAGGGTTACAATGAGCAGTTCTTC. It encodes CASSFQKGYNEQFF. The chain combines TRBV7-2 with TRBJ2-1; no reliable D call. CDR1 SGHTA and CDR2 FQGNSA come from the germline V gene. The CDR3 is made up of 14 amino acids. The V end lost 6 bases, the J end lost 4 bases, and 13 bases lay between the germline ends.

The chain uses TRBV20-1 and TRBJ1-1; D ambiguous. The germline V and J ends were trimmed by 6 bases and 1 base, with 12 bases remaining between them. Germline V gene data show CDR1 as DFQATT and CDR2 as SNEGSKA (reference sequence). The CDR3 sequence is 13 residues long. This CDR3 reads CSAPRNGNTEAFF. The CDR3 coding sequence is TGCAGTGCCCCGAGGAACGGGAACACTGAAGCTTTCTTT.

This clonotype was counted at least ten times. The chain is built from TRBV9 and TRBJ2-1; 14 positions match TRBD2. CDR3 length equals 15 residues. The V gene end was trimmed by 4 bases and the J gene end by 9 bases; junction bases not matched to a gene: 6. The germline gives CDR1 SGDLS, CDR2 YYNGEE. In DNA, the CDR3 is TGTGCCAGCAGCCTCGGACTAGCGGGGGGCGCTGAGCAGTTCTTC. Translated, it gives CASSLGLAGGAEQFF.

This clonotype was recorded a few times. This chain links TRBV5-1 with TRBJ1-2; weak D call: TRBD1 (6 bases). The CDR3 runs to 18 residues. Germline V gene lookup returns CDR1 SGHRS and CDR2 YFSETQ. Between the trimmed V and J ends, which lost 0 bases and 4 bases, there was a span of 22 bases. The CDR3 reads CASSLEALDRFGTYGYTF. The CDR3 bases are TGCGCCAGCAGCTTGGAGGCCCTCGACAGGTTCGGGACCTATGGCTACACCTTC.

This clonotype was seen a few times. The V and J genes are TRBV5-1 and TRBJ2-1, with 9 bases matching TRBD2. The junction had 3 bases not matched to a gene; V was cut back by 6 bases and J by 5 bases. CDR1 is SGHRS and CDR2 is YFSETQ in the germline V gene. The CDR3 consists of 13 residues. CDR3 bases: TGCGCCAGCAAGCCTAGCGGGGACAATGAGCAGTTCTTC. Its translation: CASKPSGDNEQFF.

The V call is TRBV6-2 or TRBV6-3, the J call TRBJ1-5, with TRBD1 matching over 7 bases. Germline-derived CDR1 and CDR2 are MNHEY and SVGEGT. The CDR3 runs 14 residues. V gave up 11 bases and J gave up 7 bases; unmatched junction bases: 14. CDR3 loop: CACQQGTVEQPQHF. The CDR3 DNA reads as TGTGCCTGTCAACAGGGGACGGTCGAACAGCCCCAGCATTTT.

The chain links TRBV3-1 to TRBJ2-5; 8 bases line up with TRBD2. Germline CDR1 and CDR2: LGHDT and YNNKEL (reference sequence). Trimming took 4 bases from V and 5 from J; bases not matched to a gene: 3. The CDR3 sequence is 13 residues long. This CDR3 is CASSLRLAETQYF. The DNA for the CDR3 is TGTGCCAGCAGCCTTCGACTAGCGGAGACCCAGTACTTC.

This clonotype appeared many times. The V gene is TRBV4-1, the J gene TRBJ1-1; D remains ambiguous. The germline V gene has CDR1 MGHRA and CDR2 YSYEKL. The CDR3 runs to 16 residues. Deletions cut 2 bases from V and 0 bases from J, with 13 bases between. The CDR3 DNA reads as TGCGCCAGCAGCCAACAGGACCTGATGGTGAACACTGAAGCTTTCTTT. It specifies CASSQQDLMVNTEAFF.

In this sample, this clonotype turned up many times. The J gene is TRBJ1-1, the V gene TRBV5-1, with TRBD1 matching over 7 bases. V shed 4 bases, J shed 0 bases, and the junction held 9 bases outside the gene matches. The CDR3 has 16 amino acids. Germline V lookup: CDR1 SGHRS, CDR2 YFSETQ. The DNA of the CDR3 is TGCGCCAGCAGCCCGAAACCGGGACAGATGAACACTGAAGCTTTCTTT. It codes for CASSPKPGQMNTEAFF.

This clonotype was picked up many times. The V gene is TRBV28, the J gene TRBJ2-5; D ambiguous. The germline V gene has CDR1 MDHEN and CDR2 SYDVKM. The CDR3 runs to 10 residues. Trimming cost V 8 bases and J 7 bases, with 8 bases left between them. CDR3 sequence: CASGPGTQYF. In nucleotides, the CDR3 is TGTGCCAGCGGACCAGGGACCCAGTACTTC.

The gene calls are TRBV12-3 or TRBV12-4 and TRBJ2-2; tentative D call: TRBD2 (6 bases). V lost 7 bases and J lost 0, with 12 bases in between. This CDR3 region has 15 residues. The CDR3 DNA sequence: TGTGCCAGCACCTGGGGGGACGCGAACACCGGGGAGCTGTTTTTT. The encoded protein is CASTWGDANTGELFF.

This clonotype was observed at least ten times. The chain recombines TRBV6-5 with TRBJ2-5; 9 bases align to TRBD2. The trim removed 6 bases at V and 6 bases at J, leaving 11 bases unmatched. CDR1 is MNHEY and CDR2 is SVGAGI in the germline V gene. CDR3 length: 15 amino acids. Here the CDR3 reads CASSISGGPSKTQYF. CDR3 in DNA: TGTGCCAGCAGCATTAGCGGGGGTCCTTCTAAGACCCAGTACTTC.

This clonotype was detected many times. The V and J genes are TRBV5-1 and TRBJ1-5, with D possibly being TRBD1 (5 bases). Germline CDR1 is SGHRS and CDR2 is YFSETQ. The V and J ends lost 2 bases and 0 bases respectively, with 9 bases between them. This CDR3 region has 15 residues. The CDR3 reads CASSFRGDSNQPQHF. The CDR3 DNA sequence: TGCGCCAGCAGCTTTCGGGGGGATAGCAATCAGCCCCAGCATTTT.

Many counts were recorded for this clonotype. The chain links TRBV30 to TRBJ1-6; 10 nucleotides line up with TRBD1. J gave up 6 bases and V 3 bases, and 2 bases lay outside the gene matches. Per germline, CDR1 GTSNPN and CDR2 SVGIG (reference sequence). The CDR3 sequence is 14 residues long. DNA of the CDR3: TGTGCCTGGAGGGGGGACAGGGGTAATTCACCCCTCCACTTT. Its translation is CAWRGDRGNSPLHF.

This clonotype was recorded at least ten times. The chain employs TRBV10-3 and TRBJ1-4; the match to TRBD1 covers 8 bases. CDR1 ENHRY and CDR2 SYGVKD come from the germline V gene. This CDR3 spans 15 amino acids. Unmatched junction bases numbered 5, after V lost 2 bases and J lost 6 bases. CDR3 coding DNA: TGTGCCATCAGTGAGGCGTTCAGGGGGCATGAAAAACTGTTTTTT. Translation gives CAISEAFRGHEKLFF.

This clonotype came up many times. This chain uses TRBV7-2 with TRBJ2-5; D remains ambiguous. Germline CDR1 SGHTA, CDR2 FQGNSA. CDR3 length: 13 amino acids. Trimming took 4 bases from V and 4 from J, leaving 10 bases between them. CDR3 loop: CASSSDIRETQYF. CDR3 in DNA: TGTGCCAGCAGCTCCGACATCCGAGAGACCCAGTACTTC.

This clonotype appeared a few times. The chain employs TRBV12-3 or TRBV12-4 and TRBJ2-2; the D is unclear. The CDR3 runs 14 residues. V lost 7 bases, J lost 2 bases, and 11 bases lay in between. CDR3 protein: CASITGSNTGELFF. CDR3 nucleotide sequence: TGTGCCAGCATCACCGGGTCCAACACCGGGGAGCTGTTTTTT.